The sequence of this T cell receptor beta chain was determined in a study of T cells in Graves' hyperthyroidism and ophthalmopathy. The CDR3 regions of TCR beta were amplified from RNA transcripts. RT-PCR in the first round (using the HTBI primer set) targeted the TCR CDR3. TCRdb re-called the multiplex PCR reads with MiXCR, one entry per CDR3 protein. The data show around 300,000 distinct CDR3 sequences, less than 15% seen once. The sample holds a few counts of this clonotype. J was trimmed by 0 bases and V by 3 bases; bases with no gene match: 16. CDR1 and CDR2 (germline): LNHDA, SQIVND (reference sequence). The CDR3 spans 22 residues.

The sample taken for sequencing was blood. The chain is built from TRBV19 and TRBJ2-1, with 14 bases matching TRBD2. The receptor was isolated from a woman in her twenties or thirties with Graves' hyperthyroidism that later progressed to Graves' ophthalmopathy. As DNA, the CDR3 is TGTGCCAGTAGTATCCTATACATGGGACTAGCGGGAGAAAGTGGCTCCTACAATGAGCAGTTCTTC. Translated, it gives CASSILYMGLAGESGSYNEQFF.